This TCR beta chain was sequenced in a study of blood T cell repertoires in COVID-19. Study summary: The study drew acute and convalescent COVID-19 samples from the United States, Italy and Spain. The analysed material was cDNA or gDNA that came from T cells, B-cell-depleted T cells, or PBMCs.

Authors' data handling: By means of reference gene primer amplification, nucleated cell counts were estimated. Assay: immunoSEQ multiplex PCR; the TCRdb copy retains only in-frame clones and omits some. The V and J calls and clone size come from that table; D and trimming were worked out from the DNA. The sample holds 210,000 or so clones, just over 90% seen once. The CDR3 runs 15 residues. Germline lookup yields CDR1 MGHRA and CDR2 YSYEKL. V shed 3 bases, J shed 1 base, and the junction held 2 bases outside the gene matches. Sequencing input: peripheral blood. The clonotype originates from a man aged 25 to 45 with acute or convalescent COVID-19. The rearrangement links TRBV4-1 to TRBJ2-1, with 8 bases identical to TRBD2. The CDR3 protein is CASSHTSGSYNEQFF. The CDR3 nucleotides are TGCGCCAGCAGCCACACTAGCGGATCCTACAATGAGCAGTTCTTC.